These 3 T cell receptor gamma chains originate from one sample sequenced in a study of γδ T cells in repeated Plasmodium falciparum infection. TCRdb redid clone calling on the multiplex PCR reads using CATT. The sample includes 25,000 to 35,000 gamma-chain clones, approximately 1.5% seen only once; the top ten take roughly a fifth. Flow sorting of PBMC yielded separate Vgamma9/Vdelta2+ and Vdelta2-negative gammadelta T cell populations for bulk repertoire analysis. Material: gamma-delta T cells from blood. The source is a pool of human donors (malaria-infected and uninfected, not separated).

No J gene was called, and the V gene is TRGV9. The CDR3 totals 22 residues. Per the germline V gene, CDR1 is GITISATS and CDR2 is ISYDGTV (reference sequence). The CDR3 spells CALWEVELGKKIKVLGPGTKLF. In DNA form, the CDR3 reads TGTGCCTTGTGGGAGGTGGAGTTGGGCAAAAAAATCAAGGTACTTGGTCCCGGGACAAAGCTTTTC.

On this clone itself: A read error likely explains why the TCRdb protein, taken from a much larger clone, differs from this DNA's translation at residue 11; the protein shown is translated from the DNA. V gene TRGV9 was called; the J gene was not. CDR1 and CDR2 from the germline V gene are GITISATS and ISYDGTV (reference sequence). This CDR3 comprises 13 residues. In nucleotides, the CDR3 is TGTGCCTTGTGGGCCGAAAATTATTATAAGACACTCTTT. The encoded protein is CALWAENYYKTLF.

This clone was observed at least ten times. The protein that TCRdb holds for this DNA derives from a much larger clone and differs from the translated DNA at residue 7, which likely indicates a read error; the protein shown here is translated from the DNA. The V and J genes are TRGV9 and TRGJP. Looked up from germline, CDR1 is GITISATS and CDR2 is ISYDGTV (reference sequence). V lost 2 bases and J lost 9; bases outside the gene matches: 4. The CDR3 is made up of 15 amino acids. The DNA for the CDR3 is TGTGCCTTGTGGGAGGATTGGTTGGGCAAAAAAATCAAGGTATTT. Its protein is CALWEDWLGKKIKVF.